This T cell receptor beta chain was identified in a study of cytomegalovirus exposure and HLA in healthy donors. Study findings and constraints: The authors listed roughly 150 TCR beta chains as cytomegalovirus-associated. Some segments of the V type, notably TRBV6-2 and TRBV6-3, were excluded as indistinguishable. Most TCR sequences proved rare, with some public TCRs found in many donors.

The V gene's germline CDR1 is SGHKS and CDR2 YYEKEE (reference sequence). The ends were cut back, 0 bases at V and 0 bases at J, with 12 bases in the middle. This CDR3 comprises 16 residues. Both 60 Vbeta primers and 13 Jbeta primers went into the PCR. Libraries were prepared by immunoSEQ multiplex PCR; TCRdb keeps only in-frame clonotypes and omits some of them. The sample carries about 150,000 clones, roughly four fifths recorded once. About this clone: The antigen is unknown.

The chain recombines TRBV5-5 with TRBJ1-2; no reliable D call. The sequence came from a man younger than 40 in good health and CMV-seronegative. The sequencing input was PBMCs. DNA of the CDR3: TGTGCCAGCAGCTTGGTAATTCCCCGTTCTAACTATGGCTACACCTTC. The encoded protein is CASSLVIPRSNYGYTF.